This TCR beta chain was recovered during a study of cytomegalovirus exposure and HLA in healthy donors. Study-level points and caveats: Within the data, a cluster of highly shared sequence variants was likely a sequencing artifact.

PCR primers comprised 60 Vbeta and 13 Jbeta primers. The data were produced by immunoSEQ multiplex PCR, yet TCRdb's version contains in-frame clones alone and is incomplete. In the table there are 100,000 to 150,000 clones, roughly 68% of which are singletons. A word on this clone: Antigen specificity is unknown.

V trimming: 4 bases; J trimming: 7 bases; junction bases outside the gene matches: 6. The CDR3 spans 14 residues. CDR1 is SGHAT and CDR2 is FQNNGV in the germline V gene. This sequence was found in a woman aged 45-59 years in good health and CMV-seropositive. Sequencing was done on a sample of PBMCs. V is TRBV11-2 and J is TRBJ1-4, with TRBD1 identical over 7 bases. The CDR3 here is CASSYAGGSEKLFF. As DNA, the CDR3 is TGTGCCAGCAGCTACGCAGGGGGGAGTGAAAAACTGTTTTTT.